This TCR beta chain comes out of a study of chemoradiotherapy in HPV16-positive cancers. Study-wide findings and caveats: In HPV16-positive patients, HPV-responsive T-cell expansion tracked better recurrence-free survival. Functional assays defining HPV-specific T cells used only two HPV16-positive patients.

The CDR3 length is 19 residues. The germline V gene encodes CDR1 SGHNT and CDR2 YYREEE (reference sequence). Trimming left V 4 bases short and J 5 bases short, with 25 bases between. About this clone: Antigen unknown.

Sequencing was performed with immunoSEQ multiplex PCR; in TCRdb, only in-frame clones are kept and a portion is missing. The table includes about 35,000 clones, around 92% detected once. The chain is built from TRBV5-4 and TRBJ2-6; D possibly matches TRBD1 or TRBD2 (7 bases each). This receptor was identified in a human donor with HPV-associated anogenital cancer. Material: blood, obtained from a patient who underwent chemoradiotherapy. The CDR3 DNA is TGTGCCAGCAGCCACAAGCGGGACAGAGGGTCCGTCTGGGCCAACGTCCTGACTTTC. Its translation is CASSHKRDRGSVWANVLTF.